These 30 T cell receptor beta chains were sequenced from one sample in a study of identical twins. Each CDR3 protein gets one entry after TCRdb re-called the 5' RACE reads with MiXCR. The sample holds approximately 220,000 distinct CDR3 sequences; 6.5% to 9% are singletons and the top ten take more than 5%. These same data were also listed under a study on yellow fever vaccine responses in identical twins.

The specimen sequenced was CD8+ T cells sorted from blood. These receptors were taken from a young woman in good health.

The table lists this clonotype with many counts. This chain links TRBV27 with TRBJ1-5; the D gene is possibly TRBD1 (5 bases). The CDR3 spans 16 residues. Per the germline V gene, CDR1 is MNHEY and CDR2 is SMNVEV (reference sequence). Trimming removed 10 bases at V and 5 bases at J, with 24 bases between. CDR3 DNA sequence: TGTGCCACCTCGGGGGTTACGAGGGTTCTTGATCAGCCCCAGCATTTT. The encoded protein is CATSGVTRVLDQPQHF.

The V and J genes are TRBV29-1 and TRBJ2-2; D unclear. The CDR3 spans 13 residues. Trimming removed 8 bases from V and 0 bases from J, with 10 bases in between. Germline V gives CDR1 SQVTM, CDR2 ANQGSEA. The CDR3 loop reads CSYVPANTGELFF. CDR3 DNA: TGCAGCTACGTACCGGCGAACACCGGGGAGCTGTTTTTT.

The chain uses TRBV20-1 and TRBJ2-7; the D gene is possibly TRBD1 (5 bases). V gave up 3 bases and J gave up 3 bases, with 6 bases separating them. The CDR3 runs to 11 residues. Germline CDR1 DFQATT, CDR2 SNEGSKA (reference sequence). The CDR3 sequence is CSASRDYEQYV. CDR3 bases: TGCAGTGCTAGCAGGGACTACGAGCAGTACGTC.

This clonotype was observed many times. The chain carries TRBV5-1 and TRBJ1-4, with TRBD1 matching 9 bases. V lost 2 bases and J lost 3; bases outside the gene matches: 14. This CDR3 contains 19 residues. Germline-derived CDR1 and CDR2 are SGHRS and YFSETQ. The DNA of the CDR3 is TGCGCCAGCAGCTTAAAGCACGGACAGGGGATATCGTCTAATGAAAAACTGTTTTTT. Protein sequence: CASSLKHGQGISSNEKLFF.

The rearrangement links TRBV29-1 to TRBJ2-1; 7 bases line up with TRBD1. V lost 7 bases, J lost 1 base, and 7 bases stayed unmatched. The CDR3 sequence is 14 residues long. Germline lookup yields CDR1 SQVTM and CDR2 ANQGSEA. CDR3 in amino acids: CSAGEGQSYNEQFF. The CDR3 nucleotides are TGCAGCGCCGGCGAGGGACAGTCCTACAATGAGCAGTTCTTC.

CDR3 nucleotides: TGCGCCAGCAGCCAAGCTACTCACGGGGTGAATGAGCAGTTCTTC. It is translated as CASSQATHGVNEQFF. V gene TRBV4-1 combines with J gene TRBJ2-1; a possible D gene is TRBD2 (5 bases). CDR1 is MGHRA, CDR2 YSYEKL, per germline. Trimming took off 1 base at V and 7 bases at J, with 14 bases between the two ends. This CDR3 comprises 15 residues.

The V call is TRBV27, the J call TRBJ1-1, with TRBD1 matching 8 bases. V lost 4 bases, J lost 1 base, and 8 bases stayed unmatched. This CDR3 is built from 16 residues. Germline CDR1 reads MNHEY; CDR2 reads SMNVEV (reference sequence). The CDR3 loop is CASSWLDRGPNTEAFF. The DNA for the CDR3 is TGTGCCAGCAGTTGGCTCGACAGGGGTCCGAACACTGAAGCTTTCTTT.

This clonotype was seen ten or more times. This chain links TRBV29-1 with TRBJ1-1, with 9 bases that match TRBD1. This CDR3 is 15 amino acids long. Germline lookup yields CDR1 SQVTM and CDR2 ANQGSEA. After removal of 6 bases from V and 4 bases from J, the junction contained 12 bases not matched to a gene. CDR3 sequence: CSVVGTGITGTEAFF. DNA of the CDR3: TGCAGCGTGGTCGGGACAGGGATAACTGGCACTGAAGCTTTCTTT. Drawing the rest from reference TRBV29-1 and TRBJ1-1, the complete variable domain is SAVISQKPSRDICQRGTSLTIQCQVDSQVTMMFWYRQQPGQSLTLIATANQGSEATYESGFVIDKFPISRPNLTFSTLTVSNMSPEDSSIYLCSVVGTGITGTEAFFGQGTRLTVV.

This clonotype was seen at least ten times. V gene TRBV12-3 or TRBV12-4 combines with J gene TRBJ2-1, with 9 bases matching TRBD2. With V trimmed by 4 bases and J by 4 bases, 8 bases remained unmatched. This CDR3 contains 16 residues. In nucleotides, the CDR3 is TGTGCCAGCAGTTCAACCAGCGGGAGGTTGTACAATGAGCAGTTCTTC. It translates to CASSSTSGRLYNEQFF.

This clonotype has at least ten counts. The chain combines TRBV3-1 with TRBJ1-1; D is perhaps TRBD1 (5 bases). CDR1 LGHDT and CDR2 YNNKEL come from the germline V gene (reference sequence). Deletions cut 3 bases from V and 0 bases from J, with 8 bases between. This CDR3 is 14 amino acids long. The CDR3 bases are TGTGCCAGCAGCCAGCCAGGGATGAACACTGAAGCTTTCTTT. Translation gives CASSQPGMNTEAFF.

This clonotype was counted ten times or more. The chain carries TRBV4-1 and TRBJ2-1; the D is unclear. This CDR3 has 18 residues. V was pared by 2 bases and J by 6 bases, with 23 bases between. CDR1 is MGHRA and CDR2 is YSYEKL in the germline V gene. The CDR3 reads CASSQLPGHLIPSNEQFF. The CDR3 nucleotides read TGCGCCAGCAGCCAATTGCCGGGCCATCTAATCCCTAGCAATGAGCAGTTCTTC.

The sample holds many counts of this clonotype. The rearrangement uses TRBV24-1 and TRBJ2-3; D uncertain. The CDR3 sequence is 11 residues long. CDR1 and CDR2 (germline): KGHDR, SFDVKD. V was clipped by 1 base and J by 13 bases, with 8 bases between them. DNA of the CDR3: TGTGCCACCAGTGATTTTGAGCAGGAGTATTTT. It translates to CATSDFEQEYF.

This clonotype was counted between two and nine times. The gene calls are TRBV7-9 and TRBJ2-7; no clear D gene. Germline V CDR1 and CDR2: SEHNR, FQNEAQ (reference sequence). The CDR3 runs 14 residues. V was pared by 5 bases and J by 5 bases, with 16 bases between. CDR3 nucleotide sequence: TGTGCCAGCAGCCCACCAATTCCGACCGACGAGCAGTACTTC. Its protein is CASSPPIPTDEQYF.

The rearrangement uses TRBV6-5 and TRBJ2-3, with D perhaps being TRBD1 or TRBD2 (5 bases each). V lost 2 bases, J lost 4 bases, and 16 bases lay in between. The CDR3 is 16 amino acids. Germline CDR1 and CDR2: MNHEY and SVGAGI. CDR3 bases: TGTGCCAGCAGTTACGCCGCCGTGGGGGTTTCAGATACGCAGTATTTT. The encoded protein is CASSYAAVGVSDTQYF.

This clonotype was observed a handful of times. The chain has TRBV2 and TRBJ2-7, with a possible D match to TRBD1 (6 bases). V was clipped by 3 bases and J by 3 bases, with 12 bases between them. The CDR3 loop spans 14 amino acids. Germline-derived CDR1 and CDR2 are SNHLY and FYNNEI. The CDR3 loop is CASSDRTDFYEQYF. In DNA, the CDR3 is TGTGCCAGCAGTGATAGGACAGATTTCTACGAGCAGTACTTC.

This clonotype was counted between two and nine times. This chain joins TRBV28 and TRBJ2-1; 10 bases are a match to TRBD2. Germline loops: CDR1 MDHEN, CDR2 SYDVKM. This CDR3 is built from 15 residues. Losses at the gene ends were 3 bases for V and 4 bases for J; bases not matched to a gene: 3. CDR3 nucleotide sequence: TGTGCCAGCAGTTTCCTAGCGGGAGCTTACAATGAGCAGTTCTTC. This codes for CASSFLAGAYNEQFF.

The chain employs TRBV7-9 and TRBJ2-6; the D is unclear. In germline, CDR1 is SEHNR, CDR2 FQNEAQ (reference sequence). With 6 bases removed from V and 3 bases from J, the gap between germline ends came to 9 bases. The CDR3 loop spans 14 amino acids. The CDR3 spells CASSVGYGANVLTF. The CDR3 nucleotides are TGTGCCAGCAGTGTAGGGTATGGGGCCAACGTCCTGACTTTC.

The chain carries TRBV18 and TRBJ1-5; 7 bases are a match to TRBD1. After removal of 2 bases from V and 5 bases from J, the junction contained 6 bases not matched to a gene. CDR1 and CDR2 (germline): KGHSH, LQKENI. The CDR3 totals 15 residues. The CDR3 loop reads CASSPNRGWDQPQHF. The CDR3 DNA is TGTGCCAGCTCACCAAACAGGGGATGGGATCAGCCCCAGCATTTT.

CDR3 region: CASSQDTREGHEQFF. DNA of the CDR3: TGCGCCAGCAGCCAAGATACGCGGGAGGGCCATGAGCAGTTCTTC. The chain combines TRBV4-1 with TRBJ2-1; TRBD2 agrees at 9 bases. CDR1 is MGHRA and CDR2 is YSYEKL in the germline V gene. This CDR3 comprises 15 residues. V lost 0 bases to trimming and J lost 8 bases; unmatched junction nucleotides: 5.

The chain employs TRBV12-3 or TRBV12-4 and TRBJ2-7; 12 bases line up with TRBD1. V was clipped by 5 bases and J by 6 bases; unmatched bases: 2. The CDR3 covers 13 residues. CDR3 residues: CASSRDRGREQYV. The CDR3 DNA is TGTGCCAGCAGTAGGGACAGGGGGCGCGAGCAGTACGTC.

This clonotype was counted ten times or more. The V call is TRBV27, the J call TRBJ2-5, with D unresolved. The V end lost 5 bases, the J end lost 4 bases, and 14 bases lay between the germline ends. The germline gives CDR1 MNHEY, CDR2 SMNVEV (reference sequence). The CDR3 sequence is 14 residues long. CDR3 in amino acids: CASSTLGSGETQYF. CDR3 coding DNA: TGTGCCAGCAGTACACTCGGCAGTGGAGAGACCCAGTACTTC.

The table lists this clonotype with a few counts. The V call is TRBV29-1, the J call TRBJ2-7; D is perhaps TRBD2 (6 bases). The CDR3 has 16 residues. The germline CDR1 and CDR2 sequences are SQVTM and ANQGSEA. V lost 6 bases and J 0 bases, leaving 21 bases between the germline ends. CDR3 residues: CSVGGREWGDSYEQYF. The CDR3 DNA follows: TGCAGCGTCGGTGGTAGGGAGTGGGGGGACTCCTACGAGCAGTACTTC.

This clonotype was seen more than once but under ten times. The chain has TRBV12-3 or TRBV12-4 and TRBJ2-1; tentatively, D is TRBD2 (6 bases). There are 13 residues in the CDR3. V lost 5 bases, J lost 8 bases, and 13 bases lay in between. CDR3 coding DNA: TGTGCCAGCAGTGGGGTAGCGGCCCATGAGCAGTTCTTC. This codes for CASSGVAAHEQFF.

This clonotype was seen many times. This chain joins TRBV29-1 and TRBJ1-1, with TRBD1 matching 9 bases. V lost 6 bases, J lost 7 bases, and 12 bases stayed unmatched. CDR3 size: 14 residues. Germline lookup yields CDR1 SQVTM and CDR2 ANQGSEA. In nucleotides, the CDR3 is TGCAGCGTGGTACTGGGACAGGGAGGCGTTGAAGCTTTCTTT. Translation gives CSVVLGQGGVEAFF.

This clonotype has just a few counts. The CDR3 region is CATSDLGSGTATGELFF. Here the CDR3 DNA reads TGTGCCACCAGTGATTTAGGGTCGGGAACAGCCACCGGGGAGCTGTTTTTT. The rearrangement joins TRBV24-1 to TRBJ2-2; D is possibly TRBD2 (5 bases). V was pared by 1 base and J by 4 bases, with 15 bases between. Germline V gene data show CDR1 as KGHDR and CDR2 as SFDVKD. The CDR3 consists of 17 residues.

The rearrangement links TRBV11-2 to TRBJ2-1, with 7 bases aligning to TRBD2. V lost 5 bases, J lost 1 base, and 8 bases stayed unmatched. Germline V lookup: CDR1 SGHAT, CDR2 FQNNGV. This CDR3 has 16 residues. The CDR3 sequence is CASSQIAGRSYNEQFF. The CDR3 region has the DNA TGTGCCAGCAGCCAAATAGCGGGCAGGTCCTACAATGAGCAGTTCTTC.

V usage is TRBV27 and J usage is TRBJ1-6, with a tentative D call TRBD1 (6 bases). Deletions cut 3 bases from V and 15 bases from J, with 21 bases between. CDR1 MNHEY and CDR2 SMNVEV come from the germline V gene (reference sequence). CDR3 length equals 15 residues. For the CDR3, the DNA is TGTGCCAGCAGTTTTGTGGCAGGGGCTTGGAGGAGCCTCCACTTT. It codes for CASSFVAGAWRSLHF.

Ten or more counts support this clonotype. The J gene is TRBJ2-3, the V gene TRBV7-6; D not certain. The germline CDR1 and CDR2 sequences are SGHVS and FNYEAQ. The ends were cut back, 1 base at V and 0 bases at J, with 17 bases in the middle. This CDR3 has 18 amino acids. CDR3 sequence reads: CASSLDVGSTLSTDTQYF. CDR3 bases: TGTGCCAGCAGCTTAGACGTGGGGTCGACCCTTAGCACAGATACGCAGTATTTT.

This chain connects TRBV6-1 to TRBJ2-1; D might be TRBD1 (5 bases). CDR1 is MNHNS, CDR2 SASEGT, per germline. The CDR3 loop spans 15 amino acids. V was trimmed by 5 bases and J by 7 bases, leaving 18 bases between them. The CDR3 spells CASSPHQGIENEQFF. Here the CDR3 DNA reads TGTGCCAGCAGTCCGCACCAGGGAATCGAGAATGAGCAGTTCTTC.

This clonotype was seen many times. DNA of the CDR3: TGTGCCAGCAGTTCATATTTCGGCCTTTATGGCTACACCTTC. Translating gives CASSSYFGLYGYTF. This chain links TRBV28 with TRBJ1-2; no definite D call. The CDR3 is made up of 14 amino acids. Germline V gene data show CDR1 as MDHEN and CDR2 as SYDVKM. The V and J ends lost 4 bases and 5 bases respectively, with 14 bases between them.